Listed below are T cell receptor beta chains from one sample, sequenced in a study of cytomegalovirus exposure and HLA in healthy donors. TCRdb keeps only in-frame clones here, not all; method: immunoSEQ multiplex PCR. The sample carries about 170,000 clones, about 80% recorded once. Source material: PBMCs. Receptors originate from a female donor in good health and CMV-seronegative. Each CDR3 is given with its conserved first and last residue. D genes are given only for firm matches. Clone size appears in some rows only: once, few, many, or a class for an expanded clone.

V gene	D gene	clone size	J gene	CDR3 protein	CDR3 DNA
TRBV6-1	.	.	TRBJ1-4	CASSESPGINEKLFF	TGTGCCAGCAGTGAAAGTCCGGGGATTAATGAAAAACTGTTTTTT
TRBV27	.	few	TRBJ1-1	CASSSELNTEAFF	TGTGCCAGCAGCTCCGAGCTCAACACTGAAGCTTTCTTT
TRBV12-5	.	few	TRBJ1-3	CASGLVGVGTGNTIYF	TGTGCTAGTGGTTTGGTCGGGGTAGGGACTGGAAACACCATATATTTT
TRBV6-6	.	.	TRBJ1-5	CASSKQGWGNQPQHF	TGTGCCAGCAGTAAACAGGGTTGGGGCAATCAGCCCCAGCATTTT
TRBV10-3	.	.	TRBJ1-2	CAINHAQGPHGYTF	TGTGCCATCAATCATGCCCAGGGCCCTCATGGCTACACCTTC
TRBV4-1	TRBD1	.	TRBJ1-2	CASTTGANYGYTF	TGCGCCAGCACGACAGGGGCTAACTATGGCTACACCTTC
TRBV5-4	TRBD1	.	TRBJ1-2	CASSFSNRGYGYTF	TGTGCCAGCAGCTTTTCCAACAGGGGCTATGGCTACACCTTC
TRBV15	.	.	TRBJ1-1	CATSRDIGVQAGTEAFF	TGTGCCACCAGCAGAGATATCGGGGTGCAGGCGGGCACTGAAGCTTTCTTT
TRBV5-1	.	.	TRBJ2-7	CASSLPPREQYF	TGCGCCAGCAGCTTGCCCCCTAGGGAGCAGTACTTC
TRBV18	TRBD1	.	TRBJ1-6	CASSPNRDSNHSPLHF	TGTGCCAGCTCACCAAACCGGGACAGCAACCATTCACCCCTCCACTTT
TRBV28	.	.	TRBJ1-2	CASSLRHSYGYTF	TGTGCCAGCAGTTTAAGGCACAGCTATGGCTACACCTTC
TRBV2	.	.	TRBJ2-1	CASGGAYNEQFF	TGTGCCAGCGGGGGGGCTTACAATGAGCAGTTCTTC
TRBV5-8	.	.	TRBJ1-4	CASSLGPGGNEKLFF	TGTGCCAGCAGCTTGGGGCCGGGGGGAAATGAAAAACTGTTTTTT
TRBV7-3	TRBD1	.	TRBJ1-2	CASSPPDRVYGYTF	TGTGCCAGCAGCCCACCAGACAGGGTCTATGGCTACACCTTC
TRBV6-5	TRBD1	.	TRBJ1-1	CASRGTGGPEAFF	TGTGCCAGCAGAGGGACAGGGGGGCCTGAAGCTTTCTTT
TRBV19	.	.	TRBJ1-1	CASSKHRAEGAFF	TGTGCCAGTAGTAAGCACAGGGCGGAAGGAGCTTTCTTT
TRBV7-8	TRBD1	.	TRBJ2-7	CASSLDSGTGSYEQYF	TGTGCCAGCAGCTTAGACTCCGGGACAGGCTCCTACGAGCAGTACTTC
TRBV5-1	.	.	TRBJ2-5	CASSLGYGETQYF	TGCGCCAGCAGCTTGGGCTATGGAGAGACCCAGTACTTC
TRBV11-3	TRBD1	.	TRBJ2-7	CASSLRDRDYEQYF	TGTGCCAGCAGCCTCCGGGACAGGGATTACGAGCAGTACTTC
TRBV7-9	TRBD1	.	TRBJ2-2	CASSPWQGVDTGELFF	TGTGCCAGCAGCCCGTGGCAGGGGGTTGACACCGGGGAGCTGTTTTTT
TRBV27	.	.	TRBJ2-3	CANPNPHRDSTDTQYF	TGTGCCAATCCTAACCCCCACAGGGATAGCACAGATACGCAGTATTTT
TRBV4-1	TRBD2	few	TRBJ2-3	CASSLPQGLQTDTQYF	TGCGCCAGCAGCCTACCCCAGGGACTACAAACAGATACGCAGTATTTT
TRBV9	TRBD1	.	TRBJ1-4	CASSTDRGQNEKLFF	TGTGCCAGCAGCACCGACAGGGGGCAGAATGAAAAACTGTTTTTT
TRBV7-8	TRBD2	.	TRBJ2-7	CASSLAGEGTYEQYF	TGTGCCAGCAGCTTAGCTGGGGAGGGCACCTACGAGCAGTACTTC
TRBV27	.	.	TRBJ1-2	CASSHRENYGYTF	TGTGCCAGCAGTCACAGGGAAAACTATGGCTACACCTTC
TRBV6-6	.	few	TRBJ2-3	CASSYSTDWDTQYF	TGTGCCAGCAGTTACTCCACGGACTGGGATACGCAGTATTTT
TRBV11-2	TRBD2	few	TRBJ2-7	CASSFGSGHSYEQYF	TGTGCCAGCAGCTTTGGTAGCGGGCACTCCTACGAGCAGTACTTC
TRBV9	.	.	TRBJ2-1	CASSVAGSYNEQFF	TGTGCCAGCAGCGTAGCGGGATCCTACAATGAGCAGTTCTTC
TRBV9	TRBD2	.	TRBJ2-1	CASSSSGDNYNEQFF	TGTGCCAGCAGCTCTAGCGGGGACAACTACAATGAGCAGTTCTTC
TRBV7-3	TRBD2	few	TRBJ2-5	CASSSHPSGQETQYF	TGTGCCAGCAGCTCCCACCCTAGCGGCCAAGAGACCCAGTACTTC
TRBV29-1	.	.	TRBJ2-3	CSVDLTTGTDTQYF	TGCAGCGTTGATTTGACTACTGGGACAGATACGCAGTATTTT
TRBV7-9	.	.	TRBJ1-4	CASSFIRGREEQLFF	TGTGCCAGCAGCTTTATCAGGGGTCGGGAAGAGCAACTGTTTTTT
TRBV21-1	.	.	TRBJ1-2	CASSPWDRDYGYTF	TGTGCCAGCAGCCCCTGGGACAGGGACTATGGCTACACCTTC
TRBV9	.	.	TRBJ2-7	CASSRWGVGEQYF	TGTGCCAGCAGCCGATGGGGGGTCGGGGAGCAGTACTTC
TRBV7-2	.	.	TRBJ2-1	CASSLEPADNEQFF	TGTGCCAGCAGCTTAGAGCCAGCGGACAATGAGCAGTTCTTC
TRBV7-2	.	.	TRBJ2-7	CASSLRSVYSYEQYF	TGTGCCAGCAGCTTACGCAGCGTGTACTCCTACGAGCAGTACTTC
TRBV7-2	.	.	TRBJ2-2	CASSFYLAGELFF	TGTGCCAGCAGCTTCTACCTCGCCGGGGAGCTGTTTTTT
TRBV30	.	.	TRBJ2-1	CTWRLDPYNEQFF	TGTACCTGGAGACTTGATCCCTACAATGAGCAGTTCTTC
TRBV30	.	few	TRBJ2-5	CAWSGYPQETQYF	TGTGCCTGGAGTGGCTACCCCCAAGAGACCCAGTACTTC
TRBV27	.	.	TRBJ1-2	CATAGSHRKGYTF	TGTGCCACCGCCGGGAGCCATAGGAAGGGCTACACCTTC
TRBV30	TRBD1	.	TRBJ1-2	CAWSSPGTGGYTF	TGTGCCTGGAGTTCCCCCGGGACAGGTGGCTACACCTTC
TRBV6-1	TRBD1	.	TRBJ1-4	CASREGAKEKLFF	TGTGCCAGCAGGGAGGGGGCGAAGGAAAAACTGTTTTTT
TRBV4-2	TRBD1	.	TRBJ1-3	CASSSTGGSSGNTIYF	TGTGCCAGCAGCTCAACAGGGGGCTCCTCTGGAAACACCATATATTTT
TRBV10-3	TRBD1	.	TRBJ1-1	CAISESGQEGTEAFF	TGTGCCATCAGTGAGTCGGGACAGGAAGGTACTGAAGCTTTCTTT
TRBV7-3	.	few	TRBJ1-3	CASSLTGPGNTIYF	TGTGCCAGCAGCTTAACTGGGCCTGGAAACACCATATATTTT
TRBV15	.	few	TRBJ2-5	CATSRVGVSVGETQYF	TGTGCCACCAGCAGAGTAGGCGTATCAGTCGGGGAGACCCAGTACTTC
TRBV5-4	.	.	TRBJ1-3	CASSLAGGTGNTIYF	TGTGCCAGCAGCTTGGCCGGGGGGACCGGAAACACCATATATTTT
TRBV6-1	.	.	TRBJ1-3	CASSEQAGNTIYF	TGTGCCAGCAGTGAACAGGCTGGAAACACCATATATTTT
TRBV5-1	TRBD2	.	TRBJ2-5	CASSLSGSEETQYF	TGCGCCAGCAGCTTAAGCGGGAGCGAGGAGACCCAGTACTTC
TRBV2	.	.	TRBJ2-7	CASSGRGPSYEQYF	TGTGCCAGCAGTGGCCGTGGGCCCTCCTACGAGCAGTACTTC
TRBV7-2	TRBD2	.	TRBJ2-1	CASSLETGGYNEQFF	TGTGCCAGCAGCTTAGAGACGGGAGGTTACAATGAGCAGTTCTTC
TRBV6-1	TRBD1	.	TRBJ1-2	CASSRAGTGNDGYTF	TGTGCCAGCAGTCGCGCCGGGACAGGGAATGATGGCTACACCTTC